In its sample, the clone carrying this T cell receptor (beta chain) was seen many times. Its specificity is unknown. The CDR3 end is not reached by the read, which stops 3 residues before it; the germline J gene fills it in. V lost 6 bases and J lost 3, with 18 bases in between. This CDR3 contains 16 residues. The germline V gene encodes CDR1 SGDLS and CDR2 YYNGEE. Only in-frame clones appear in the TCRdb table, and some are missing; sequencing was by immunoSEQ multiplex PCR. The sample was found to contain tens of thousands of clones, and every one recurs. These data originate in a study of T cell clonality in common variable immunodeficiency. Study-wide results and limits: CVID subjects had higher TCRbeta clonality than healthy controls, most marked in about a third.

What was sequenced was peripheral blood mononuclear cells. V is TRBV9 and J is TRBJ2-2; D may be TRBD2 (8 bases). The receptor was derived from a person between 18 and 70 years old in good health. The CDR3 protein is CASTGTAGDDTGELFF. The CDR3 bases that were read are TGTGCCAGCACCGGGACAGCGGGAGATGACACCGGGGAG. The whole variable domain, remainder taken from reference TRBV9 and TRBJ2-2, is DSGVTQTPKHLITATGQRVTLRCSPRSGDLSVYWYQQSLDQGLQFLIQYYNGEERAKGNILERFSAQQFPDLHSELNLSSLELGDSALYFCASTGTAGDDTGELFFGEGSRLTVL.